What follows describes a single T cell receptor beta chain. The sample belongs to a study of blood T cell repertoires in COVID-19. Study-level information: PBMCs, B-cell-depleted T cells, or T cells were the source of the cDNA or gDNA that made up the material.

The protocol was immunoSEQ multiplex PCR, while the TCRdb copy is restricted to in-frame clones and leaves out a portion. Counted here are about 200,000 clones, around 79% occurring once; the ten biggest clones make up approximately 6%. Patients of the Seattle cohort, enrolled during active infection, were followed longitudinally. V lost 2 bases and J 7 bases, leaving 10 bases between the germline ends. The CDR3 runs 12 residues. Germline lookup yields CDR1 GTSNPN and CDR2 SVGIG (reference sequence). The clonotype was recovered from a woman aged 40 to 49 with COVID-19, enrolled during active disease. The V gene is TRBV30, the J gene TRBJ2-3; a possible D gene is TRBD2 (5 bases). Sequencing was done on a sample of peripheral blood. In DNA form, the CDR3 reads TGTGCCTGGAGTCCCCCGGGATATACGCAGTATTTT. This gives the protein CAWSPPGYTQYF. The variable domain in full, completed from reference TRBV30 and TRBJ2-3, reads SQTIHQWPATLVQPVGSPLSLECTVEGTSNPNLYWYRQAAGRGLQLLFYSVGIGQISSEVPQNLSASRPQDRQFILSSKKLLLSDSGFYLCAWSPPGYTQYFGPGTRLTVL.